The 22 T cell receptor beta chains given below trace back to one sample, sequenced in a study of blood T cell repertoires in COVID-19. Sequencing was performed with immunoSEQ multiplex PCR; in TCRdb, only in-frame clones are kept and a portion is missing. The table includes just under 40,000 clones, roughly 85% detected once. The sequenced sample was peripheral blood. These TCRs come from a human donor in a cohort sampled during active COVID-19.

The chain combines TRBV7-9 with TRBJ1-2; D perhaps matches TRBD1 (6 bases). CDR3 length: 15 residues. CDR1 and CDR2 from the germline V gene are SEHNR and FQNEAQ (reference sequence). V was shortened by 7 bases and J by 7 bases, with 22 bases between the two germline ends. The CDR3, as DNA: TGTGCCAGCACCTCATCGACAGGTGCTGGCTCTGGCTACACCTTC. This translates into CASTSSTGAGSGYTF. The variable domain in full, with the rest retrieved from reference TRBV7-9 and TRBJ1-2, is DTGVSQNPRHKITKRGQNVTFRCDPISEHNRLYWYRQTLGQGPEFLTYFQNEAQLEKSRLLSDRFSAERPKGSFSTLEIQRTEQGDSAMYLCASTSSTGAGSGYTFGSGTRLTVV.

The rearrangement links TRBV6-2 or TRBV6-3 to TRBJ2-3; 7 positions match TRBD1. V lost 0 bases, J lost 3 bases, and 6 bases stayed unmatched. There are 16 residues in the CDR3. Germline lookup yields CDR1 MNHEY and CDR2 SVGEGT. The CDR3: CASSYSRGQLTDTQYF. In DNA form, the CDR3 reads TGTGCCAGCAGTTACTCGAGGGGACAGTTAACAGATACGCAGTATTTT.

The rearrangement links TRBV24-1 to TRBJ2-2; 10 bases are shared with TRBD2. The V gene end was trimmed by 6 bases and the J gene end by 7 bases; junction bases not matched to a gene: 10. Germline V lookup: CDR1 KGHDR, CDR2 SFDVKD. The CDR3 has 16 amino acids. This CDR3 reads CATSWPSGSRGGELFF. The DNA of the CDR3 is TGTGCCACCAGTTGGCCTAGCGGGAGTCGTGGCGGGGAGCTGTTTTTT.

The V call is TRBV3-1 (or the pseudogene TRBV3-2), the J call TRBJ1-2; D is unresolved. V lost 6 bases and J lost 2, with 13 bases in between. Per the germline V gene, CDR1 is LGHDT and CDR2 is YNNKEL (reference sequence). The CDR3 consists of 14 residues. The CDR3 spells CASSLEGSNYGYTF. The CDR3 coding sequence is TGTGCCAGCAGTTTGGAGGGATCCAACTATGGCTACACCTTC.

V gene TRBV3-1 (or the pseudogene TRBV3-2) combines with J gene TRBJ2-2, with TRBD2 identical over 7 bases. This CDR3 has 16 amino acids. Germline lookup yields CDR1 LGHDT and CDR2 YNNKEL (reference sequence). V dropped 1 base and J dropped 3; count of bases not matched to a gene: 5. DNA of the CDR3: TGTGCCAGCAGCCAAGGCGGGGGAGCGTACACCGGGGAGCTGTTTTTT. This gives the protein CASSQGGGAYTGELFF.

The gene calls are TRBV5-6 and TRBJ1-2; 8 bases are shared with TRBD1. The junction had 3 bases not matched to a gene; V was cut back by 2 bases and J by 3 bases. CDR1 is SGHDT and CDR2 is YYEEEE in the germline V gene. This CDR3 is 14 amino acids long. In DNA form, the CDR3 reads TGTGCCAGCAGCTTCCTGGACAGGGACTATGGCTACACCTTC. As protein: CASSFLDRDYGYTF.

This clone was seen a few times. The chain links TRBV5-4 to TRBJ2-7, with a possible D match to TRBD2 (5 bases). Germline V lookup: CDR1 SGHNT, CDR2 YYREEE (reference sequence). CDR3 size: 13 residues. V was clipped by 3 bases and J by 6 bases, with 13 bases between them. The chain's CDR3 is CASSSGPSFEQYF. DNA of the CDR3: TGTGCCAGCAGCTCAGGACCTAGCTTCGAGCAGTACTTC.

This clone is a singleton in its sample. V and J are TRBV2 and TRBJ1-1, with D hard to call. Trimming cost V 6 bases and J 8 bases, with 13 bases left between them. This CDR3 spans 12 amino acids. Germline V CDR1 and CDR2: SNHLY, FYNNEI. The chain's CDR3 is CASSLGPGEAFF. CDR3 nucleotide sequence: TGTGCCAGCAGCCTGGGCCCCGGAGAAGCTTTCTTT.

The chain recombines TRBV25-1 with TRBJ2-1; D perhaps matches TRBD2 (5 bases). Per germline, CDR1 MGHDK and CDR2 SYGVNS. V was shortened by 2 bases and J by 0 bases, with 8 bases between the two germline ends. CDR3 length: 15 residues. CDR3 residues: CASSEVGSSYNEQFF. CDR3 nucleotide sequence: TGTGCCAGCAGTGAAGTGGGGAGCTCCTACAATGAGCAGTTCTTC.

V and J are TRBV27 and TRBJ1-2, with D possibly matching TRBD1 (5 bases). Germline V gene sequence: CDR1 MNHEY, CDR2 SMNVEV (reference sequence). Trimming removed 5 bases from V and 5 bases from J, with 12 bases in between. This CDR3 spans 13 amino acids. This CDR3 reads CASSPAGTYGYTF. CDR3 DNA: TGTGCCAGCAGTCCCGCCGGGACTTATGGCTACACCTTC.

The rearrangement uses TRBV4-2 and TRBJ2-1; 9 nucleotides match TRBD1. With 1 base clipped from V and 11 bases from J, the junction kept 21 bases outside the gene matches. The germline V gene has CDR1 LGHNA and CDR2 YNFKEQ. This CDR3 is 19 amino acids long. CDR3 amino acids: CASSQGEAGQGLWGSQQFF. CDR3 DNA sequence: TGTGCCAGCAGCCAAGGAGAAGCGGGACAGGGATTATGGGGAAGCCAGCAGTTCTTC.

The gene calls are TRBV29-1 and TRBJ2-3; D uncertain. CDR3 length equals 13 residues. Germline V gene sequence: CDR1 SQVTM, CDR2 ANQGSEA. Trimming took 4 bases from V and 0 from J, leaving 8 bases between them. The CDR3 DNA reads TGCAGCGTTGGCCAAACTAGCACAGATACGCAGTATTTT. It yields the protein CSVGQTSTDTQYF.

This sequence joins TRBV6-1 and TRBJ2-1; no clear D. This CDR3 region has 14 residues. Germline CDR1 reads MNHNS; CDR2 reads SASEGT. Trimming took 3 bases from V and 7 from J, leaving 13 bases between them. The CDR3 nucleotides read TGTGCCAGCAGTGACCTTCGGCGGCTGAATGAGCAGTTCTTC. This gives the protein CASSDLRRLNEQFF.

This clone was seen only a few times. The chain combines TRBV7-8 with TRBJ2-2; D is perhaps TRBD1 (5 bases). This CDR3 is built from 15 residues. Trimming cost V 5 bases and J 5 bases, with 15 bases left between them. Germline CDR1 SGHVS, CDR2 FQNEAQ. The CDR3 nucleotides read TGTGCCAGCAGCCACGCAAGGGGAAGGACCGGGGAGCTGTTTTTT. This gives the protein CASSHARGRTGELFF.

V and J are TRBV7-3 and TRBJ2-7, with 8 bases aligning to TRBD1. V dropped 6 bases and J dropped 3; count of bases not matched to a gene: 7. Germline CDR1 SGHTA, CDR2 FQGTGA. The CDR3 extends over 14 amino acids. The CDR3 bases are TGTGCCAGCAGTCCCGGGACAGGCAGCTACGAGCAGTACTTC. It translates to CASSPGTGSYEQYF.

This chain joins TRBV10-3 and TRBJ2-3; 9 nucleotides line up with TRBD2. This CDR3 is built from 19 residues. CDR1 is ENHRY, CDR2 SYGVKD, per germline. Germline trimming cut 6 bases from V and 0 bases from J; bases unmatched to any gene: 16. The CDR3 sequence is CAISESIAGAALSTDTQYF. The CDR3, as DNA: TGTGCCATCAGCGAATCGATAGCGGGAGCTGCTTTAAGCACAGATACGCAGTATTTT.

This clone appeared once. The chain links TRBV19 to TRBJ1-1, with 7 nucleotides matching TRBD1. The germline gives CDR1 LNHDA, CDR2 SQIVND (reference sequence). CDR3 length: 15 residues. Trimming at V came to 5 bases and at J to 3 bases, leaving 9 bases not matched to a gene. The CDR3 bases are TGTGCCAGTAGTGGACACAGGGGCTCGTACACTGAAGCTTTCTTT. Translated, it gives CASSGHRGSYTEAFF. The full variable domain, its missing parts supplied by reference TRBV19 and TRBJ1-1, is DGGITQSPKYLFRKEGQNVTLSCEQNLNHDAMYWYRQDPGQGLRLIYYSQIVNDFQKGDIAEGYSVSREKKESFPLTVTSAQKNPTAFYLCASSGHRGSYTEAFFGQGTRLTVV.

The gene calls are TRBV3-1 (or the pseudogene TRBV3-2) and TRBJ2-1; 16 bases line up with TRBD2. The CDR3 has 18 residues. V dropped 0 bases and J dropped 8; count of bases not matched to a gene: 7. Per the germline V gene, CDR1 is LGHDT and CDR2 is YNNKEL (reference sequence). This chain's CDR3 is CASSQDGTSGRERDEQFF. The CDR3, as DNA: TGTGCCAGCAGCCAAGACGGGACTAGCGGGAGGGAGAGGGATGAGCAGTTCTTC.

CDR3: CASSTTDSGNTIYF. In DNA, the CDR3 is TGTGCCAGCAGCACGACAGATTCTGGAAACACCATATATTTT. The chain recombines TRBV3-1 (or the pseudogene TRBV3-2) with TRBJ1-3, with D maybe TRBD1 (5 bases). Trimming left V 5 bases short and J 1 base short, with 9 bases between. The germline V gene has CDR1 LGHDT and CDR2 YNNKEL (reference sequence). CDR3 length: 14 residues.

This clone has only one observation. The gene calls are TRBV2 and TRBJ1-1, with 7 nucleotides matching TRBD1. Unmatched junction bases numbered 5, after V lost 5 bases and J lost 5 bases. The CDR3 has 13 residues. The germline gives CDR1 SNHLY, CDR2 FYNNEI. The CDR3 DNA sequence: TGTGCCAGCAGTACAGGGGTAAATACTGAAGCTTTCTTT. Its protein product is CASSTGVNTEAFF.

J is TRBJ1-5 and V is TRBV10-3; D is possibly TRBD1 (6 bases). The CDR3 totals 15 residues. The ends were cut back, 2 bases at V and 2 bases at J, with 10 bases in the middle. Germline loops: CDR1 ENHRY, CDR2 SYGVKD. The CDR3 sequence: CAISEGGGRNQPQHF. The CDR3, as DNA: TGTGCCATCAGTGAGGGGGGCGGTCGCAATCAGCCCCAGCATTTT.

DNA of the CDR3: TGTGCCAGTAGTATAGTAGGGGATGCCTATGGCTACACCTTC. This gives the protein CASSIVGDAYGYTF. The chain combines TRBV19 with TRBJ1-2, with D possibly TRBD1 on 5 matching bases. Germline CDR1 LNHDA, CDR2 SQIVND (reference sequence). The V and J ends lost 1 base and 4 bases respectively, with 10 bases between them. This CDR3 has 14 residues.